This entry concerns a single TCR beta chain. The data derive from a study of blood T cell repertoires in COVID-19. Across the whole study: Spain, Italy and the United States supplied samples that represented acute and convalescent COVID-19. Nucleic acid was either cDNA or gDNA, and it came from T cells, B-cell-depleted T cells, or PBMCs.

In the original processing: The assay estimated nucleated cells by amplifying reference gene primers. Libraries were prepared by immunoSEQ multiplex PCR; TCRdb keeps only in-frame clonotypes and omits some of them. V and J calls and clone size are given by that table; D and trimming were obtained from the DNA. Of approximately 140,000 clones listed, around 80% were seen once; the top ten hold roughly 15%. This CDR3 comprises 12 residues. Looked up from germline, CDR1 is SGHRS and CDR2 is YFSETQ. V shed 3 bases and J shed 5 bases, with 7 bases lying between them. This sequence was found in a human donor with acute or convalescent COVID-19. The donor label of this sample is uncertain. This chain joins TRBV5-1 and TRBJ2-3; D remains unclear. The sequencing input was peripheral blood. The CDR3 DNA reads TGCGCCAGCAGCTCGTCAGGAGATACGCAGTATTTT. Protein product: CASSSSGDTQYF.